The rows below give T cell receptor beta chains drawn from one sample of a study of blood T cell repertoires in COVID-19. The data were produced by immunoSEQ multiplex PCR, yet TCRdb's version contains in-frame clones alone and is incomplete. The profile shows 40,000 to 60,000 clones, about 86% of them singletons. Sample: peripheral blood. The receptors were sampled from an elderly man with active COVID-19. Both conserved end residues are part of each CDR3. A D gene is named only where the DNA matches it firmly. Some rows have no size entry. The others give once, few or many, or a class for an expanded clone.

J gene | D gene | V gene | clone size | CDR3 DNA | CDR3 protein
TRBJ2-5 | TRBD2 | TRBV5-4 | - | TGTGCCTCTGGGCGGGAGGGCCCCCGAGAGACCCAGTACTTC | CASGREGPRETQYF
TRBJ2-7 | TRBD1 | TRBV3-1/TRBV3-2 | - | TGTGCCAGCAGCCAAGGAGGACAGGTAACCTACGAGCAGTACTTC | CASSQGGQVTYEQYF
TRBJ2-1 | TRBD1 | TRBV15 | - | TGTGCCACCAGCAGAGATCCGGGGGTGGGGACAGGCGAGTTCTTC | CATSRDPGVGTGEFF
TRBJ1-2 | - | TRBV6-2/TRBV6-3 | few | TGTGCCAGCAGTTACTCGGTCCAGGTCTATGGCTACACCTTC | CASSYSVQVYGYTF
TRBJ1-1 | - | TRBV4-3 | - | TGCGCCAGCAGCCAAGATATCGGAGGAAGTAGTGACACTGAAGCTTTCTTT | CASSQDIGGSSDTEAFF
TRBJ1-1 | - | TRBV3-1/TRBV3-2 | once | TGTGCCAGCAGCAGGACAGCAAACACTGAAGCTTTCTTT | CASSRTANTEAFF
TRBJ2-1 | TRBD1 | TRBV5-4 | - | TGTGCCAGCAGCTTGGACCCAGGGGGCCACAATGAGCAGTTCTTC | CASSLDPGGHNEQFF
TRBJ2-5 | TRBD2 | TRBV9 | once | TGTGCCAGCACTGAAACGGGAGGTCCGGGAGAGACCCAGTACTTC | CASTETGGPGETQYF
TRBJ1-3 | TRBD1 | TRBV24-1 | - | TGTGCCACCAGTGATGGGACAGTCTCTGGAAACACCATATATTTT | CATSDGTVSGNTIYF
TRBJ2-1 | TRBD1 | TRBV2 | - | TGTGCCAGCAGGCGGACAGGGGGAAGCTCCTACAATGAGCAGTTCTTC | CASRRTGGSSYNEQFF
TRBJ2-7 | TRBD1 | TRBV7-2 | - | TGTGCCAGCAGCTTTGCCGGGACAGGGCCCTACGAGCAGTACTTC | CASSFAGTGPYEQYF
TRBJ2-7 | - | TRBV21-1 | - | TGTGCCAGCAGCAAAGAGGACAGGCGAGCATTCGAGCAGTACTTC | CASSKEDRRAFEQYF
TRBJ2-1 | - | TRBV6-1 | - | TGTGCCAGCAGTGAAGGGTCGCGAATGCTATACAATGAGCAGTTCTTC | CASSEGSRMLYNEQFF
TRBJ2-3 | - | TRBV13 | - | TGTGCCAGCACTCGGCGCACTAACACAGATACGCAGTATTTT | CASTRRTNTDTQYF
TRBJ2-7 | TRBD2 | TRBV7-2 | - | TGTGCCAGCAGCTCCCAAGCGGGAGGTTGGAACGAGCAGTACTTC | CASSSQAGGWNEQYF
TRBJ2-7 | - | TRBV11-3 | - | TGTGCCAGCAGCCAAGACCCGAGGGGGTACGAGCAGTACTTC | CASSQDPRGYEQYF
TRBJ2-7 | TRBD2 | TRBV6-4 | - | TGTGCCAGCAGTGAGCAGGGAATCGGGGGGTACGAGCAGTACTTC | CASSEQGIGGYEQYF
TRBJ1-1 | TRBD1 | TRBV6-5 | - | TGTGCCAGCAGCGGAGCACAGGGGAGGACTGAAGCTTTCTTT | CASSGAQGRTEAFF
TRBJ2-7 | - | TRBV4-3 | - | TGCGCCAGCAGCCATGTAGCGGACTCCTACGAGCAGTACTTC | CASSHVADSYEQYF
TRBJ2-1 | - | TRBV10-1 | - | TGCGCCAGCAGTGAGTCTTCCGTTTACAATGAGCAGTTCTTC | CASSESSVYNEQFF
TRBJ1-3 | TRBD1 | TRBV15 | - | TGTGCCACCAGCAGAGATAGCGACAGGGACTCTGGAAACACCATATATTTT | CATSRDSDRDSGNTIYF
TRBJ1-5 | - | TRBV2 | - | TGTGCCAGCAGTGGGGAGGGTTTGGGCAATCAGCCCCAGCATTTT | CASSGEGLGNQPQHF
TRBJ2-7 | - | TRBV6-6 | - | TGTGCCAGCAGGTTATCGACTAGCTCCTACGAGCAGTACTTC | CASRLSTSSYEQYF
TRBJ1-1 | - | TRBV10-3 | - | TGTGCCATCAGGCACTCCGACAGATCGGAGTCCACTGAAGCTTTCTTT | CAIRHSDRSESTEAFF
TRBJ2-1 | TRBD2 | TRBV11-2 | - | TGTGCCAGCAGCTCCTCCACGGGCGCACGGGGAGGGAATGAGCAGTTCTTC | CASSSSTGARGGNEQFF
TRBJ2-1 | - | TRBV5-1 | - | TGCGCCAGCAGCGTTTATTCCTACAATGAGCAGTTCTTC | CASSVYSYNEQFF
TRBJ2-5 | - | TRBV11-3 | - | TGTGCCAGCAGCTTAGGTTATTCTGAGACCCAGTACTTC | CASSLGYSETQYF
TRBJ2-3 | TRBD2 | TRBV27 | - | TGTGCCAGCAAAATAGCGGGAAGCACAGATACGCAGTATTTT | CASKIAGSTDTQYF
TRBJ2-7 | - | TRBV11-2 | once | TGTGCCAGCAGCTTGACCTCCGGGAGCCAAACGAACTACGAGCAGTACTTC | CASSLTSGSQTNYEQYF
TRBJ2-2 | TRBD1 | TRBV9 | - | TGTGCCTCCCGGGACAGACTTACCGGGGAGCTGTTTTTT | CASRDRLTGELFF
TRBJ2-5 | TRBD1 | TRBV29-1 | - | TGCAGCGCCCCGGGACAGCAAGAGACCCAGTACTTC | CSAPGQQETQYF
TRBJ2-6 | - | TRBV7-6 | - | TGTGCCAGCAGCGTGGGGGGCTCTGGGGCCAACGTCCTGACTTTC | CASSVGGSGANVLTF
TRBJ2-3 | - | TRBV28 | - | TGTGCCAGCGGGACTCAAAAAACAGATACGCAGTATTTT | CASGTQKTDTQYF
TRBJ1-4 | - | TRBV7-9 | - | TGTGCCAGCACCCCTGCGGGGGCGGGGGAAAAACTGTTTTTT | CASTPAGAGEKLFF
TRBJ1-1 | TRBD1 | TRBV9 | - | TGTGCCAGCAGCAAACAGGGGACCCACACTGAAGCTTTCTTT | CASSKQGTHTEAFF
TRBJ1-6 | - | TRBV5-1 | - | TGCGCCAGCAACCTGGAGCGGGGATCACCCCTCCACTTT | CASNLERGSPLHF
TRBJ2-3 | - | TRBV30 | few | TGTGCCTGGGGCCGGGACTCTAGCACAGATACGCAGTATTTT | CAWGRDSSTDTQYF
TRBJ2-2 | - | TRBV21-1 | - | TGTGCCAGCAGCAAAGTTGTACCGGGACAGATTGAGAACACCGGGGAGCTGTTTTTT | CASSKVVPGQIENTGELFF
TRBJ1-5 | - | TRBV7-2 | - | TGTGCCAGCAGCTTAGTCGGGGGGGGGATGAATCAGCCCCAGCATTTT | CASSLVGGGMNQPQHF
TRBJ2-2 | TRBD2 | TRBV7-6 | - | TGTGCCAGCAGCTTACTGGCTAGCGGGAGCTCCGGGGAGCTGTTTTTT | CASSLLASGSSGELFF
TRBJ2-5 | - | TRBV9 | once | TGTGCCAGCAGCGTAACTCAGCGGGAGACCCAGTACTTC | CASSVTQRETQYF
TRBJ2-1 | - | TRBV7-2 | - | TGTGCCAGCAGCTCTCTAAATGAGCAGTTCTTC | CASSSLNEQFF
TRBJ1-2 | - | TRBV27 | - | TGTGCCAGCACCCCCGGGGGAGGAAACTATGGCTACACCTTC | CASTPGGGNYGYTF
TRBJ2-5 | TRBD2 | TRBV6-5 | once | TGTGCCAGCAGGAAGTATAGCGGGAGCGGGGAGACCCAGTACTTC | CASRKYSGSGETQYF
TRBJ2-3 | - | TRBV6-5 | - | TGTGCCAGCAGCAGTAGAGGGTCGGATACGCAGTATTTT | CASSSRGSDTQYF
TRBJ2-7 | - | TRBV7-2 | - | TGTGCCAGCAGCTGGACTAGGGACATGGCCTACGAGCAGTACTTC | CASSWTRDMAYEQYF
TRBJ2-1 | TRBD2 | TRBV3-1/TRBV3-2 | - | TGTGCCAGCAGCCATCTAGCGGGAGGTAAAAATGAGCAGTTCTTC | CASSHLAGGKNEQFF
TRBJ2-1 | TRBD2 | TRBV18 | - | TGTGCCAGCTCATCAGGAGCGGGAGGGTTGGATGAGCAGTTCTTC | CASSSGAGGLDEQFF
TRBJ2-1 | - | TRBV9 | - | TGTGCCAGCAGCGTAGGCGGGTATACCTCCTACAATGAGCAGTTCTTC | CASSVGGYTSYNEQFF
TRBJ2-7 | TRBD2 | TRBV27 | - | TGTGCCAGCAGTACTAGCGGTTACGAGCAGTACTTC | CASSTSGYEQYF
TRBJ1-1 | TRBD1 | TRBV5-1 | - | TGCGCCAGCAGCATAGGGACAGGGAACACTGAAGCTTTCTTT | CASSIGTGNTEAFF
TRBJ2-1 | - | TRBV5-1 | - | TGCGCCAGCAGCCCGGGGAGCGGATACAATGAGCAGTTCTTC | CASSPGSGYNEQFF
TRBJ2-3 | - | TRBV13 | - | TGTGCCAGCAGCCCCCCCAGGGGTCGCGGAGATACGCAGTATTTT | CASSPPRGRGDTQYF
TRBJ2-7 | - | TRBV2 | once | TGTGCCAGCAGTGGTGACTACTCCTACGAGCAGTACTTC | CASSGDYSYEQYF
TRBJ2-3 | - | TRBV5-6 | - | TGTGCCAGCAGCCCTGGTGGGCTAGCCGCGGATACGCAGTATTTT | CASSPGGLAADTQYF
TRBJ2-7 | TRBD1 | TRBV5-4 | few | TGTGCCAGCAGTCGACAGGGCGGCTCCTACGAGCAGTACTTC | CASSRQGGSYEQYF
TRBJ2-1 | TRBD2 | TRBV5-1 | - | TGCGCCAGCACCCCGACGGGTAGCGGGAGTAAGAATGAGCAGTTCTTC | CASTPTGSGSKNEQFF